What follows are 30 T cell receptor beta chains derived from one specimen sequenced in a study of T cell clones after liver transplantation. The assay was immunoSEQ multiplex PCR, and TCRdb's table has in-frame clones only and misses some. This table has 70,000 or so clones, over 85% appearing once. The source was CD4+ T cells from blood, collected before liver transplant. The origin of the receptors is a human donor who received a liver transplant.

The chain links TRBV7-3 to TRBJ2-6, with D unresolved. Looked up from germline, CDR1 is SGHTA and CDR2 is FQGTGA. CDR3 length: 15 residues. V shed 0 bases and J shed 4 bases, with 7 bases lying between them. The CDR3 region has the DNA TGTGCCAGCAGCTTAACCCACATGGGGGCCAACGTCCTGACTTTC. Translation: CASSLTHMGANVLTF.

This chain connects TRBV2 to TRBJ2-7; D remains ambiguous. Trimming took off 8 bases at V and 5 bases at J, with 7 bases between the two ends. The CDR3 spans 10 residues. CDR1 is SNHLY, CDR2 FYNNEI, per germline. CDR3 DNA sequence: TGTGCCAGCGGTAGAGACGAGCAGTACTTC. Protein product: CASGRDEQYF.

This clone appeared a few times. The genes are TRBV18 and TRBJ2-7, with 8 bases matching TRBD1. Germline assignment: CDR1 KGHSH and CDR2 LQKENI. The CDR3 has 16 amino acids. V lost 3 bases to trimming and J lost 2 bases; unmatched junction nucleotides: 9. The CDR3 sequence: CASSPAGTGKTYEQYF. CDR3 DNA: TGTGCCAGCTCACCGGCCGGGACAGGCAAGACCTACGAGCAGTACTTC.

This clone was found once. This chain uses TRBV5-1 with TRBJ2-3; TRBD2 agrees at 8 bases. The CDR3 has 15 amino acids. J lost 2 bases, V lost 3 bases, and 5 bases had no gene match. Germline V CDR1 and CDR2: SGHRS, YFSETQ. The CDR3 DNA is TGCGCCAGCAGCTCCGGGACTAGGCTCACAGATACGCAGTATTTT. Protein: CASSSGTRLTDTQYF.

CDR3: CASSQGGDYGYTF. The DNA for the CDR3 is TGTGCCAGCAGCCAAGGGGGCGACTATGGCTACACCTTC. The chain is built from TRBV4-2 and TRBJ1-2; D possibly corresponds to TRBD1 (5 bases). Germline assignment: CDR1 LGHNA and CDR2 YNFKEQ. The CDR3 is made up of 13 amino acids. The ends were cut back, 1 base at V and 3 bases at J, with 6 bases in the middle.

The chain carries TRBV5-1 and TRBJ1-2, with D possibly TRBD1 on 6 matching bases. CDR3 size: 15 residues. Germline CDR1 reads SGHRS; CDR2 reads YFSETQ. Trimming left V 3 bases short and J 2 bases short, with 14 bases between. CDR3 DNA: TGCGCCAGCAGCTCCTATGGAGGGGGGAACTATGGCTACACCTTC. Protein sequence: CASSSYGGGNYGYTF.

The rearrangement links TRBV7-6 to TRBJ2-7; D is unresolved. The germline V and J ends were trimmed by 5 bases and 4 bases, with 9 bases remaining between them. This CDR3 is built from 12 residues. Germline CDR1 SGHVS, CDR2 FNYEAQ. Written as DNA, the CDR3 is TGTGCCAGCAGCGACGACATTTACGAGCAGTACTTC. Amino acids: CASSDDIYEQYF.

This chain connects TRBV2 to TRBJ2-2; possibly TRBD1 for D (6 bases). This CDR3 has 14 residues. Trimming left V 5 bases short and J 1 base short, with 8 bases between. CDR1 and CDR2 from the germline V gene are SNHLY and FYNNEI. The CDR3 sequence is CASSRTVNTGELFF. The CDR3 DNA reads TGTGCCAGCAGTCGGACAGTGAACACCGGGGAGCTGTTTTTT.

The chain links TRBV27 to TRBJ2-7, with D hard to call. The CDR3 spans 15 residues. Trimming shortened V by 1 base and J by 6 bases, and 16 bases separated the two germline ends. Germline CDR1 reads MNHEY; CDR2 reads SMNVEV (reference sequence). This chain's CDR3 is CASSLFPPSNREQYF. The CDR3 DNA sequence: TGTGCCAGCAGTTTATTTCCACCGTCAAACCGCGAGCAGTACTTC.

Here the CDR3 reads CASSVGKGGLGSSYEQYF. CDR3 sequence (DNA): TGTGCCAGCAGCGTAGGAAAGGGGGGTCTGGGGAGCTCCTACGAGCAGTACTTC. The chain couples TRBV9 to TRBJ2-7, with D perhaps TRBD1 or TRBD2 (6 bases each). V was trimmed by 0 bases and J by 0 bases, leaving 19 bases between them. The CDR3 runs 18 residues. Germline-derived CDR1 and CDR2 are SGDLS and YYNGEE.

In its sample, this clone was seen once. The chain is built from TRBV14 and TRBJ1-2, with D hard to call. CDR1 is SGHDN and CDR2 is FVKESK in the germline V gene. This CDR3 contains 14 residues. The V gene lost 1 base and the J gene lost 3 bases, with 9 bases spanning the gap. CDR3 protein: CASSQVGNYYGYTF. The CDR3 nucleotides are TGTGCCAGCAGCCAAGTAGGGAATTACTATGGCTACACCTTC.

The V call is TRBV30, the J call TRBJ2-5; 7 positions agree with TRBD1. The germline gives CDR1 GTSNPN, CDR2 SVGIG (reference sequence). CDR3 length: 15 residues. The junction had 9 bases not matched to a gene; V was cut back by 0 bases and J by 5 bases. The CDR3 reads CAWSVGDSSKETQYF. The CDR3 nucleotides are TGTGCCTGGAGTGTGGGGGACAGTTCTAAGGAGACCCAGTACTTC.

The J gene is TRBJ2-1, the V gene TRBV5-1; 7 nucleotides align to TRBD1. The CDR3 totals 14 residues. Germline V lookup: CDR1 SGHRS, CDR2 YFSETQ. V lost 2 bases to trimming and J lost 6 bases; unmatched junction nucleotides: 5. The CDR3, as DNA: TGCGCCAGCAGCTTAAGGACAGGTGCCAATGAGCAGTTCTTC. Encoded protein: CASSLRTGANEQFF.

CDR3 amino acids: CASSLNSRGGSYNEQFF. The CDR3 DNA reads TGTGCCAGCAGCTTGAATTCCCGGGGAGGCTCCTACAATGAGCAGTTCTTC. The rearrangement uses TRBV7-3 and TRBJ2-1; TRBD2 is a possible D gene (6 bases). The CDR3 runs 17 residues. V was clipped by 3 bases and J by 0 bases, with 15 bases between them. CDR1 is SGHTA and CDR2 is FQGTGA in the germline V gene.

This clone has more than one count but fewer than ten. Written as DNA, the CDR3 is TGTGCCAGCACTCGACAGGGGGTGATGTACACTGAAGCTTTCTTT. Protein sequence: CASTRQGVMYTEAFF. V and J are TRBV2 and TRBJ1-1, with 9 bases matching TRBD1. V lost 7 bases to trimming and J lost 3 bases; unmatched junction nucleotides: 9. Germline V gene data show CDR1 as SNHLY and CDR2 as FYNNEI. The CDR3 sequence is 15 residues long.

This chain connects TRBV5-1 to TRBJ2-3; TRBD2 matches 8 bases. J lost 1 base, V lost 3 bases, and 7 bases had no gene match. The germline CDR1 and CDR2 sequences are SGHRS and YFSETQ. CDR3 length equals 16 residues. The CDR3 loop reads CASSSLTSGRTDTQYF. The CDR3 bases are TGCGCCAGCAGCTCCCTAACTAGCGGACGCACAGATACGCAGTATTTT.

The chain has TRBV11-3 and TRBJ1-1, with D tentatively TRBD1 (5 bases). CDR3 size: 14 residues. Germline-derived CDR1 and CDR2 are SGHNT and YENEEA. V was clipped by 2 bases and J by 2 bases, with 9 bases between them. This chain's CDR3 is CASSLSGPNTEAFF. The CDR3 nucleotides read TGTGCCAGCAGCTTATCGGGACCCAACACTGAAGCTTTCTTT. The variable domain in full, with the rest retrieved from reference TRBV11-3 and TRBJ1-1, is EAGVVQSPRYKIIEKKQPVAFWCNPISGHNTLYWYLQNLGQGPELLIRYENEEAVDDSQLPKDRFSAERLKGVDSTLKIQPAELGDSAVYLCASSLSGPNTEAFFGQGTRLTVV.

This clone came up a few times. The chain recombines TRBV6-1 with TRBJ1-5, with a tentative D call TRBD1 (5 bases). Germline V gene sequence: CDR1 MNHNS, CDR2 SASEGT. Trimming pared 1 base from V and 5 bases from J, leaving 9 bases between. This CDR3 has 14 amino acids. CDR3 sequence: CASSEVRDHQPQHF. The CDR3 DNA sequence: TGTGCCAGCAGTGAAGTAAGGGACCATCAGCCCCAGCATTTT.

The CDR3 DNA reads TGTGCCAGCAGCCGGGGGGTCACAGCTAACTATGGCTACACCTTC. Translation gives CASSRGVTANYGYTF. The chain combines TRBV7-2 with TRBJ1-2, with TRBD1 as a possible D gene (5 bases). CDR1 is SGHTA, CDR2 FQGNSA, per germline. The CDR3 totals 15 residues. V lost 5 bases and J lost 0, with 13 bases in between.

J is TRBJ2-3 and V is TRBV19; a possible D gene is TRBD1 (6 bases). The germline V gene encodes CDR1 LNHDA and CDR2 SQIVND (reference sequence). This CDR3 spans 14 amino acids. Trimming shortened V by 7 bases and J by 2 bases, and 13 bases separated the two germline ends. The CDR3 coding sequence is TGTGCCAGTACCACAGGGACCCACACAGATACGCAGTATTTT. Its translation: CASTTGTHTDTQYF.

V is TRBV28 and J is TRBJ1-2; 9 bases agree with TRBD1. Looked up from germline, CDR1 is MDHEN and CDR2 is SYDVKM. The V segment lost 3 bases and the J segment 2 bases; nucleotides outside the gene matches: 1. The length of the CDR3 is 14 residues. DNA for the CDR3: TGTGCCAGCAGTTTGGGGACAGGGAACTATGGCTACACCTTC. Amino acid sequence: CASSLGTGNYGYTF.

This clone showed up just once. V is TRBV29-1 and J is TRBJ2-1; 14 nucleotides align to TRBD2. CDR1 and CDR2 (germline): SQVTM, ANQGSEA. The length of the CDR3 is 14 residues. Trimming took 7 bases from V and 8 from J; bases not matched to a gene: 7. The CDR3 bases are TGCAGCGGGGGGACTAGCGGGAGTAAATATGAGCAGTTCTTC. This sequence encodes CSGGTSGSKYEQFF.

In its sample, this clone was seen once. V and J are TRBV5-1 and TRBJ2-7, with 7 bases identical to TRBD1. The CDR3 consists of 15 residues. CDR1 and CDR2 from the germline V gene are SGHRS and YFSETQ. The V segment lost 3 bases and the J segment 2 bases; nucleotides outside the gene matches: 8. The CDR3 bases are TGCGCCAGCAGCTGGACCTTGGGACAGACCTACGAGCAGTACTTC. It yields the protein CASSWTLGQTYEQYF.

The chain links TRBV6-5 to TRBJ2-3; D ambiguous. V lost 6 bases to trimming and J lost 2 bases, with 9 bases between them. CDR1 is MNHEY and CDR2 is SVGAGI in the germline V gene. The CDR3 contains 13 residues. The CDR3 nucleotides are TGTGCCAGCAGGAACCCGGACACAGATACGCAGTATTTT. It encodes CASRNPDTDTQYF.

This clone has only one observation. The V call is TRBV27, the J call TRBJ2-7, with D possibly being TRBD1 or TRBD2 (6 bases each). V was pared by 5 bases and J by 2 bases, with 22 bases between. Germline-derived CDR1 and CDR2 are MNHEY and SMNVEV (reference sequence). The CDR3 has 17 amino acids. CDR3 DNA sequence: TGTGCCAGCAGTCTGTTTGGTTTACAGGGAGGCCCCTACGAGCAGTACTTC. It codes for CASSLFGLQGGPYEQYF.

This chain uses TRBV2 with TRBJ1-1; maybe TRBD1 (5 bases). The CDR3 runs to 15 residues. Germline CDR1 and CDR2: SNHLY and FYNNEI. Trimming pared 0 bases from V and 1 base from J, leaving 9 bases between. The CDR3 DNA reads TGTGCCAGCAGTGAAGCGGGGGGGAAGAACACTGAAGCTTTCTTT. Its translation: CASSEAGGKNTEAFF.

CDR3 amino acids: CASSYRTGEDYEQYF. The CDR3 DNA reads as TGTGCCAGCAGTTACCGGACAGGGGAGGATTACGAGCAGTACTTC. The V call is TRBV7-2, the J call TRBJ2-7, with 9 bases lining up with TRBD1. The CDR3 totals 15 residues. Germline CDR1 SGHTA, CDR2 FQGNSA. V was clipped by 6 bases and J by 4 bases; unmatched bases: 10.

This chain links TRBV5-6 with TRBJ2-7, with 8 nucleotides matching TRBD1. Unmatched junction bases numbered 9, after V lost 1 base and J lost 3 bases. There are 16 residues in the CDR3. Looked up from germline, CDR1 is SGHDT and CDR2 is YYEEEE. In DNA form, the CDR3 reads TGTGCCAGCAGCTTGACCCCGACAGGGGAGTTCTACGAGCAGTACTTC. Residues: CASSLTPTGEFYEQYF.

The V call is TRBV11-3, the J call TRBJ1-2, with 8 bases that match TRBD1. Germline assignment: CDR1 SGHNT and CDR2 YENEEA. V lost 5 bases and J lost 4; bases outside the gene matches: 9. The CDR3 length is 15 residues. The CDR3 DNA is TGTGCCAGCAGCCCCGGACAGGGTAGTTCCTATGGCTACACCTTC. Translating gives CASSPGQGSSYGYTF.

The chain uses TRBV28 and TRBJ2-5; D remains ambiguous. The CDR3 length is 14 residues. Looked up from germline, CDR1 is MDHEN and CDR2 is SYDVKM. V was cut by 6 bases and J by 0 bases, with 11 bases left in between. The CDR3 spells CASRRNTNQETQYF. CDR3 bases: TGTGCCAGCAGACGAAACACGAACCAAGAGACCCAGTACTTC.